This T cell receptor beta chain was documented in a study of blood T cell repertoires in COVID-19. CDR1 and CDR2 (germline): LNHDA, SQIVND (reference sequence). There are 15 residues in the CDR3. Trimming removed 6 bases at V and 1 base at J, with 15 bases between. Sequencing used immunoSEQ multiplex PCR; TCRdb keeps in-frame clones, though not all of them. This repertoire shows 40,000 to 50,000 clones, around 80% found once; its top ten account for 25%. The specimen sequenced was peripheral blood. The sequence was obtained from a man aged 70-80 years with acute or convalescent COVID-19. V is TRBV19 and J is TRBJ1-1; D not resolved. CDR3 nucleotide sequence: TGTGCCAGTAGCAACCTCCGGGTTGGGAACACTGAAGCTTTCTTT. It yields the protein CASSNLRVGNTEAFF.